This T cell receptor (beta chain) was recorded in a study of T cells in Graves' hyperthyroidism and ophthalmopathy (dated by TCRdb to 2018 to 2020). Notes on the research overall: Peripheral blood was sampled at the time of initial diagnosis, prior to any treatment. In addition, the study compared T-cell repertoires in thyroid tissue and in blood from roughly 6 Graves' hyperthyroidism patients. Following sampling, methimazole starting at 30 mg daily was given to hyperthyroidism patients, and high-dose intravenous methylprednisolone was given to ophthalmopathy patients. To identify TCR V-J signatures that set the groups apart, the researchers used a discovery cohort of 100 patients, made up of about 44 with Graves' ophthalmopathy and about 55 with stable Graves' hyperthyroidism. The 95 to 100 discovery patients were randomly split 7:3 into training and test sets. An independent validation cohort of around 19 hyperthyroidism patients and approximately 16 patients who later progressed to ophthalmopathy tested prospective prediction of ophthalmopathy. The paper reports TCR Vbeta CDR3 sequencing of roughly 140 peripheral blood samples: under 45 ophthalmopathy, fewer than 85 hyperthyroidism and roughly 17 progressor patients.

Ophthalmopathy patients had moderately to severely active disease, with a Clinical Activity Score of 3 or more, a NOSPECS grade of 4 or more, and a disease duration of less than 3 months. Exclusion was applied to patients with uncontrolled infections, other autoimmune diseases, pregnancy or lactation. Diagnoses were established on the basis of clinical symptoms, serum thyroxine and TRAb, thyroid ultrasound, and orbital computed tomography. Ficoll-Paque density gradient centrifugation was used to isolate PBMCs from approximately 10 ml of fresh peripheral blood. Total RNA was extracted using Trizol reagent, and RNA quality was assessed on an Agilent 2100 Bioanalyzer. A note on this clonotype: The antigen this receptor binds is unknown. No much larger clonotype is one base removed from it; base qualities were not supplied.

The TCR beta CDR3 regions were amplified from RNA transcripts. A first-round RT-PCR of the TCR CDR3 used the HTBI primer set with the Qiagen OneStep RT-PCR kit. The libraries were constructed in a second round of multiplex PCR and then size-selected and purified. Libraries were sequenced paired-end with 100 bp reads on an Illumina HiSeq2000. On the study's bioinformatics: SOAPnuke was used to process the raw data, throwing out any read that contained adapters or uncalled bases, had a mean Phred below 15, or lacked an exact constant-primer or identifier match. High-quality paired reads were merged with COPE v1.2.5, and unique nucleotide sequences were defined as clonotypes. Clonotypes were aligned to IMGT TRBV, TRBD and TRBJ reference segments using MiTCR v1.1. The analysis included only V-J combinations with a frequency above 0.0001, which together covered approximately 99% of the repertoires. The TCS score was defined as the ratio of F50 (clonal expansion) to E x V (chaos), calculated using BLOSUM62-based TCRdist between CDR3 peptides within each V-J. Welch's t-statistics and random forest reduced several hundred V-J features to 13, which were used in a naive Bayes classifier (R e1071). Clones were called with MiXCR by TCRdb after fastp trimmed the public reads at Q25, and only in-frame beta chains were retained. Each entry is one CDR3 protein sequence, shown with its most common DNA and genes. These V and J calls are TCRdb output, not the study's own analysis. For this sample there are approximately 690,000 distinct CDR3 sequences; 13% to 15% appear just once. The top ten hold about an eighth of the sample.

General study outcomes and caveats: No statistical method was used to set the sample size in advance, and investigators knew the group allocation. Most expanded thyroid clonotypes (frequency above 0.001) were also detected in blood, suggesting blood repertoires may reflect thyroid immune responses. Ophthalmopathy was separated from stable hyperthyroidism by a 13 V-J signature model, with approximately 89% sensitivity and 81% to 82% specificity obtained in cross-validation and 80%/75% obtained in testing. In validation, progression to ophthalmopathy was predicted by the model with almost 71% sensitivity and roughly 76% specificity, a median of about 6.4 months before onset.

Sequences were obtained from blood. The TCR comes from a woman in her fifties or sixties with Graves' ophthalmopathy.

CDR3 region: CASTGDREAFF. The nucleotides are TGTGCCAGCACCGGAGACAGAGAAGCTTTCTTT. The rearrangement joined TRBV6-2 or TRBV6-3 to TRBJ1-1; 5 matching bases give a weak D call of TRBD1. Trimming costs V 7 bases and J 8 bases, and their ends lie 11 bases apart. For CDR1 and CDR2, the germline V gene lists MNHEY and SVGEGT. The CDR3, cysteine through phenylalanine, is 11 amino acids long. Only CDR3 DNA remains: 33 bases, in frame from the first base.